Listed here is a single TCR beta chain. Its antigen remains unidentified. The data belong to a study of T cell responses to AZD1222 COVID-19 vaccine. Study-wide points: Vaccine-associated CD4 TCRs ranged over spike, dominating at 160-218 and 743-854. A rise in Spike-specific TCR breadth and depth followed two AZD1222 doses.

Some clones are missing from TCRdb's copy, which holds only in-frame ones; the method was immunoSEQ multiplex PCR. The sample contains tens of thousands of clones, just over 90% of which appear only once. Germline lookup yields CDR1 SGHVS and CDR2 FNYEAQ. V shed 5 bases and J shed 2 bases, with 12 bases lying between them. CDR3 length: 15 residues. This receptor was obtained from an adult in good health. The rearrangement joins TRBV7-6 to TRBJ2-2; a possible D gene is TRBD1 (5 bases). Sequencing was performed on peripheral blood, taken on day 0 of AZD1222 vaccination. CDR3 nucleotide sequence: TGTGCCAGCAGCCTAGGGGCCCTAAACACCGGGGAGCTGTTTTTT. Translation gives CASSLGALNTGELFF. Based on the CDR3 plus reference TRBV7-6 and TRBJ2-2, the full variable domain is GAGVSQSPRYKVTKRGQDVALRCDPISGHVSLYWYRQALGQGPEFLTYFNYEAQQDKSGLPNDRFSAERPEGSISTLTIQRTEQRDSAMYRCASSLGALNTGELFFGEGSRLTVL.